The entry below gives a single T cell receptor (beta chain) sequence along with its context. Different DNA sequences within this sample yield the same CDR3. The record originates from a study of cytomegalovirus exposure and HLA in healthy donors. PCR employed 60 Vbeta and 13 Jbeta primers. The repertoire was sequenced with immunoSEQ multiplex PCR; TCRdb's copy has only in-frame clones and lacks some. The table lists about 200,000 clones, 75% to 80% of them singletons. V trimming: 4 bases; J trimming: 14 bases; junction bases outside the gene matches: 9. From germline, CDR1 is SGHDN and CDR2 FVKESK. CDR3 length: 13 residues.

The V and J genes are TRBV14 and TRBJ1-4; 8 positions agree with TRBD1. The sequencing sample was made of PBMCs. This clonotype was sampled from a man between 18 and 29 years old in good health and CMV-seronegative. Here the CDR3 reads CASSLITGGELFF. CDR3 bases: TGTGCCAGCAGCCTCATTACAGGGGGAGAGCTGTTTTTT. Variable domain in full (rest from reference TRBV14 and TRBJ1-4): EAGVTQFPSHSVIEKGQTVTLRCDPISGHDNLYWYRRVMGKEIKFLLHFVKESKQDESGMPNNRFLAERTGGTYSTLKVQPAELEDSGVYFCASSLITGGELFFGSGTQLSVL.